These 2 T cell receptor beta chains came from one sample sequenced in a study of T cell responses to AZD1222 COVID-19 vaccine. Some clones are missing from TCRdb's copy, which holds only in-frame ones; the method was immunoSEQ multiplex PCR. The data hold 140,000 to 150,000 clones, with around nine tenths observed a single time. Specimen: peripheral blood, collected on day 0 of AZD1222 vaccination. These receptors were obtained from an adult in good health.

The CDR3 bases are TGCGCCAGCAGCTTGGGCGTCCAAGAAGCCTACGAGCAGTACTTC. Residues: CASSLGVQEAYEQYF. The V call is TRBV5-1, the J call TRBJ2-7; no firm D call. This CDR3 has 15 residues. CDR1 is SGHRS and CDR2 is YFSETQ in the germline V gene. V lost 0 bases and J 2 bases, leaving 12 bases between the germline ends.

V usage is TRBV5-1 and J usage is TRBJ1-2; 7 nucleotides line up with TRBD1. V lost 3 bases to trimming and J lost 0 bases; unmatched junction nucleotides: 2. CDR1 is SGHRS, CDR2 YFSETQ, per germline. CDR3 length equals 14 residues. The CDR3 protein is CASSWGTANYGYTF. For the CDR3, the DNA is TGCGCCAGCAGCTGGGGGACAGCTAACTATGGCTACACCTTC.